This TCR beta chain was sequenced for a study of blood T cell repertoires in COVID-19. Study-level background: COVID-19 samples, acute and convalescent, were from the United States, Italy and Spain. T cells, B-cell-depleted T cells, or PBMCs provided the cDNA or gDNA that served as material.

Residents of about two dozen US areas, aged roughly 18 to 95 years, made up the participants. How the authors handled the data: It was from reference gene primer amplification that nucleated cell counts were estimated. Using immunoSEQ multiplex PCR, the repertoire was profiled, and TCRdb retains in-frame clones only, with some absent. V, J and clone size are taken as reported in that table, and D and trimming were inferred from the DNA itself. The sample has some 200,000 clones; around 92% are singletons. The CDR3 consists of 16 residues. CDR1 and CDR2 (germline): SGHRS, YFSETQ. Trimming shortened V by 0 bases and J by 3 bases, and 14 bases separated the two germline ends.

Sequencing was performed on PBMCs or T cells enriched from blood (not recorded which). The J gene is TRBJ2-3, the V gene TRBV5-1; the D gene is possibly TRBD2 (5 bases). This clonotype was obtained from a woman younger than 30 who had recovered from COVID-19. The DNA of the CDR3 is TGCGCCAGCAGCTTGGGGCGGGCTAGTCGGACAGATACGCAGTATTTT. Amino acid sequence: CASSLGRASRTDTQYF.